Shown below are 32 T cell receptor beta chains from a single sample sequenced in a study of blood T cell repertoires in COVID-19. Generated by immunoSEQ multiplex PCR, the TCRdb table keeps only in-frame clones and is missing some. The sample includes 170,000 or so clones, roughly 86% of them seen just once. Specimen: peripheral blood. The receptors here all came from a man aged 50 to 60 with active or convalescent COVID-19.

J is TRBJ2-7 and V is TRBV27, with D maybe TRBD1 (7 bases). The CDR3 sequence is 16 residues long. V was cut by 4 bases and J by 1 base, with 17 bases left in between. Germline lookup yields CDR1 MNHEY and CDR2 SMNVEV (reference sequence). The CDR3 DNA is TGTGCCAGCAGTTCCATCGGGGCGGGACAGTCCTACGAGCAGTACTTC. Encoded protein: CASSSIGAGQSYEQYF.

This chain connects TRBV24-1 to TRBJ2-1; 8 bases map to TRBD2. J lost 9 bases, V lost 5 bases, and 5 bases had no gene match. Looked up from germline, CDR1 is KGHDR and CDR2 is SFDVKD. This CDR3 contains 13 residues. The CDR3 region has the DNA TGTGCCACCAGTGTTGGTAGCGGGGTTGAGCAGTTCTTC. Its translation is CATSVGSGVEQFF.

V gene TRBV5-5 combines with J gene TRBJ2-7, with 8 bases fitting TRBD1. Germline CDR1 SGHKS, CDR2 YYEKEE (reference sequence). Trimming at V came to 4 bases and at J to 2 bases, leaving 8 bases not matched to a gene. The CDR3 has 15 residues. The CDR3 nucleotides are TGTGCCAGCAGCGCTGCTTTGGGACAGGCCTACGAGCAGTACTTC. Translation gives CASSAALGQAYEQYF.

The J gene is TRBJ1-6, the V gene TRBV7-9; D ambiguous. Trimming stripped 3 bases from V and 7 bases from J, with 4 bases between. The CDR3 runs 12 residues. Germline V gene sequence: CDR1 SEHNR, CDR2 FQNEAQ (reference sequence). CDR3 DNA: TGTGCCAGCAGCTTTCCAAATTCACCCCTCCACTTT. Its protein product is CASSFPNSPLHF.

This clone was found a few times. The chain joins TRBV6-5 to TRBJ2-7, with D possibly being TRBD1 (6 bases). The CDR3 has 14 residues. Germline-derived CDR1 and CDR2 are MNHEY and SVGAGI. Trimming took 0 bases from V and 3 from J, leaving 9 bases between them. The CDR3 region is CASSYSRDNYEQYF. DNA of the CDR3: TGTGCCAGCAGTTACTCCCGGGACAACTACGAGCAGTACTTC.

The V call is TRBV5-4, the J call TRBJ1-6, with 7 positions matching TRBD1. The CDR3 covers 13 residues. The germline V gene encodes CDR1 SGHNT and CDR2 YYREEE (reference sequence). The ends lost 0 bases at V and 13 bases at J; junction bases unmatched: 4. CDR3 residues: CASSLGQGLPLHF. The DNA of the CDR3 is TGTGCCAGCAGCTTGGGACAGGGCCTCCCCCTCCACTTT.

The chain combines TRBV2 with TRBJ1-2; 11 nucleotides agree with TRBD1. The CDR3 is 16 residues long. J lost 4 bases, V lost 4 bases, and 8 bases had no gene match. Germline loops: CDR1 SNHLY, CDR2 FYNNEI. The CDR3 loop is CASSALRTGGAYGYTF. CDR3 coding DNA: TGTGCCAGCAGTGCGTTAAGGACAGGGGGCGCCTATGGCTACACCTTC.

The chain carries TRBV3-1 (or the pseudogene TRBV3-2) and TRBJ1-1, with 7 bases identical to TRBD1. Trimming took 5 bases from V and 5 from J; bases not matched to a gene: 5. CDR1 and CDR2 from the germline V gene are LGHDT and YNNKEL (reference sequence). The CDR3 spans 13 residues. The CDR3 here is CASSNTGATEAFF. The CDR3, as DNA: TGTGCCAGCAGCAACACAGGGGCTACTGAAGCTTTCTTT.

The V call is TRBV7-9, the J call TRBJ2-5; possibly TRBD2 for D (5 bases). Germline assignment: CDR1 SEHNR and CDR2 FQNEAQ (reference sequence). This CDR3 spans 13 amino acids. V dropped 5 bases and J dropped 3 bases, with 10 bases sitting between them. CDR3 in amino acids: CASSRSGKETQYF. The CDR3 DNA reads as TGTGCCAGCAGCCGGTCGGGGAAAGAGACCCAGTACTTC.

This clone was counted a single time. The chain joins TRBV9 to TRBJ1-5, with a possible D match to TRBD1 (5 bases). Looked up from germline, CDR1 is SGDLS and CDR2 is YYNGEE. Between the trimmed V and J ends, which lost 1 base and 2 bases, there was a span of 7 bases. This CDR3 comprises 14 residues. As DNA, the CDR3 is TGTGCCAGCAGCGTATGGGGGGGCAATCAGCCCCAGCATTTT. This gives the protein CASSVWGGNQPQHF.

This rearrangement joins TRBV19 to TRBJ2-6, with TRBD2 matching 8 bases. The CDR3 has 13 residues. CDR1 LNHDA and CDR2 SQIVND come from the germline V gene (reference sequence). V lost 11 bases to trimming and J lost 1 base; unmatched junction nucleotides: 1. Here the CDR3 DNA reads TGTGCCTCGGGGGGGTCTGGGGCCAACGTCCTGACTTTC. It encodes CASGGSGANVLTF.

This clone was found a few times. This sequence joins TRBV5-6 and TRBJ2-1, with D perhaps TRBD1 (5 bases). Germline assignment: CDR1 SGHDT and CDR2 YYEEEE. CDR3 length equals 12 residues. Between the trimmed V and J ends, which lost 7 bases and 4 bases, there was a span of 9 bases. CDR3: CASGASYNEQFF. For the CDR3, the DNA is TGTGCCAGCGGGGCTTCTTACAATGAGCAGTTCTTC.

The chain links TRBV9 to TRBJ1-1; TRBD1 matches at 8 bases. The V segment lost 4 bases and the J segment 4 bases; nucleotides outside the gene matches: 6. Looked up from germline, CDR1 is SGDLS and CDR2 is YYNGEE. This CDR3 has 14 residues. CDR3 loop: CASSQNQGATEAFF. The DNA for the CDR3 is TGTGCCAGCAGCCAAAATCAGGGGGCCACTGAAGCTTTCTTT.

This clone is a singleton in its sample. V and J are TRBV6-1 and TRBJ2-5; the D is unclear. This CDR3 is 16 amino acids long. The germline CDR1 and CDR2 sequences are MNHNS and SASEGT. The V and J ends lost 1 base and 5 bases respectively, with 17 bases between them. The CDR3 here is CASSEGKRHAWETQYF. The DNA of the CDR3 is TGTGCCAGCAGTGAAGGTAAGAGACATGCATGGGAGACCCAGTACTTC.

As concerns this clone: One end of the junction fails to match germline, which may point to a read error. This sequence joins TRBV7-7 and TRBJ2-1; perhaps TRBD1 as D (6 bases). The CDR3 covers 14 residues. Looked up from germline, CDR1 is SSHAT and CDR2 is FNYEAQ (reference sequence). The CDR3 coding sequence is TGTGCTAGCAGCTTACAGGGCGATTACAATGAGCAGTTCTTC. Protein sequence: CASSLQGDYNEQFF.

This chain links TRBV6-5 with TRBJ1-1; 7 bases match TRBD1. Germline CDR1 reads MNHEY; CDR2 reads SVGAGI. The junction had 10 bases not matched to a gene; V was cut back by 6 bases and J by 9 bases. The CDR3 is made up of 13 amino acids. Here the CDR3 reads CASSLDRASQAFF. The CDR3 DNA sequence: TGTGCCAGCAGCTTAGACAGGGCTAGCCAAGCTTTCTTT.

This clone was seen only once. This sequence joins TRBV9 and TRBJ1-2; D may be TRBD1 (6 bases). CDR3 length: 14 amino acids. V lost 0 bases to trimming and J lost 4 bases, with 10 bases between them. CDR1 SGDLS and CDR2 YYNGEE come from the germline V gene. CDR3 nucleotides: TGTGCCAGCAGCGTAGAGGAGGACAGCTATGGCTACACCTTC. As protein: CASSVEEDSYGYTF.

This rearrangement joins TRBV10-3 to TRBJ2-3; TRBD2 is a possible D gene (6 bases). The V end was cut by 7 bases, the J end by 3 bases, with 20 bases between. CDR3 length equals 16 residues. Germline V gene data show CDR1 as ENHRY and CDR2 as SYGVKD. The chain's CDR3 is CAIKGPNGGETDTQYF. For the CDR3, the DNA is TGTGCCATCAAGGGGCCCAACGGGGGAGAGACAGATACGCAGTATTTT.

This clone has just a few counts. The chain recombines TRBV4-3 with TRBJ1-2; tentative D call: TRBD1 (5 bases). Germline V gene data show CDR1 as LGHNA and CDR2 as YSLEER. Trimming cost V 2 bases and J 3 bases, with 19 bases left between them. The CDR3 is made up of 17 amino acids. CDR3 loop: CASSQLIGAASDYGYTF. The CDR3 DNA reads TGCGCCAGCAGCCAACTCATAGGGGCTGCTTCGGACTATGGCTACACCTTC.

V is TRBV11-3 and J is TRBJ1-3; 7 nucleotides align to TRBD1. V gave up 6 bases and J gave up 7 bases; unmatched junction bases: 9. The CDR3 extends over 14 amino acids. Germline V gene data show CDR1 as SGHNT and CDR2 as YENEEA. The CDR3 sequence: CASRPRGQMNTIYF. CDR3 bases: TGTGCCAGCAGACCAAGGGGACAGATGAACACCATATATTTT.

V is TRBV7-2 and J is TRBJ2-1, with TRBD2 identical over 8 bases. Germline V lookup: CDR1 SGHTA, CDR2 FQGNSA. The length of the CDR3 is 15 residues. Losses at the gene ends were 1 base for V and 7 bases for J; bases not matched to a gene: 6. The CDR3 is CASSLDQRGTNEQFF. The DNA for the CDR3 is TGTGCCAGCAGCTTAGACCAGCGGGGGACTAATGAGCAGTTCTTC.

V usage is TRBV7-9 and J usage is TRBJ2-3, with 11 bases fitting TRBD2. CDR1 is SEHNR, CDR2 FQNEAQ, per germline (reference sequence). This CDR3 has 15 residues. V trimming: 3 bases; J trimming: 2 bases; junction bases outside the gene matches: 1. The DNA of the CDR3 is TGTGCCAGCAGCTTGACTAGCGGGAACACAGATACGCAGTATTTT. Translating gives CASSLTSGNTDTQYF. The full variable domain, completed using reference TRBV7-9 and TRBJ2-3, is DTGVSQNPRHKITKRGQNVTFRCDPISEHNRLYWYRQTLGQGPEFLTYFQNEAQLEKSRLLSDRFSAERPKGSFSTLEIQRTEQGDSAMYLCASSLTSGNTDTQYFGPGTRLTVL.

The chain recombines TRBV2 with TRBJ2-1; weak D call: TRBD2 (6 bases). Trimming took 7 bases from V and 4 from J, leaving 8 bases between them. Germline loops: CDR1 SNHLY, CDR2 FYNNEI. This CDR3 spans 12 amino acids. The CDR3 DNA reads as TGTGCCAGCAAGGGGAGGTACAATGAGCAGTTCTTC. Protein product: CASKGRYNEQFF.

The chain uses TRBV24-1 and TRBJ1-1; TRBD1 matches 7 bases. The CDR3 has 14 residues. Germline-derived CDR1 and CDR2 are KGHDR and SFDVKD. With V trimmed by 4 bases and J by 0 bases, 1 base remained unmatched. The CDR3 loop is CATSEGQVNTEAFF. The DNA for the CDR3 is TGTGCCACCAGTGAAGGACAGGTGAACACTGAAGCTTTCTTT.

The V and J genes are TRBV6-2 or TRBV6-3 and TRBJ2-1; possibly TRBD2 for D (5 bases). The V end lost 5 bases, the J end lost 10 bases, and 12 bases lay between the germline ends. Per the germline V gene, CDR1 is MNHEY and CDR2 is SVGEGT. There are 12 residues in the CDR3. The DNA of the CDR3 is TGTGCCAGCAGTAGACTACGGGCCGAGCAGTTCTTC. Translating gives CASSRLRAEQFF.

This sequence joins TRBV7-9 and TRBJ2-5, with D possibly being TRBD2 (6 bases). V lost 7 bases to trimming and J lost 4 bases, with 19 bases between them. Looked up from germline, CDR1 is SEHNR and CDR2 is FQNEAQ (reference sequence). The CDR3 loop spans 15 amino acids. For the CDR3, the DNA is TGTGCCAGCACCCGGCGTGGGGGGTCGGGAGAGACCCAGTACTTC. It specifies CASTRRGGSGETQYF.

The rearrangement joins TRBV6-5 to TRBJ2-1, with 9 bases that match TRBD2. This CDR3 is 14 amino acids long. The ends lost 6 bases at V and 8 bases at J; junction bases unmatched: 8. Germline V gives CDR1 MNHEY, CDR2 SVGAGI. The CDR3 region is CASRPGLASDEQFF. CDR3 DNA sequence: TGTGCCAGCAGACCGGGACTAGCATCCGATGAGCAGTTCTTC.

V is TRBV24-1 and J is TRBJ1-5; weak D call: TRBD1 (6 bases). V lost 4 bases and J lost 1, with 13 bases in between. The CDR3 contains 16 residues. Looked up from germline, CDR1 is KGHDR and CDR2 is SFDVKD. This chain's CDR3 is CATSDPRDNSNQPQHF. CDR3 coding DNA: TGTGCCACCAGTGACCCTCGGGACAACAGCAATCAGCCCCAGCATTTT.

Comments on this clone: One end of the junction does not line up with germline, which may come from a read error. The genes are TRBV7-7 and TRBJ2-3; perhaps TRBD2 as D (5 bases). Germline CDR1 is SSHAT and CDR2 is FNYEAQ (reference sequence). The CDR3 spans 14 residues. CDR3 sequence: CASSLGVGEDTQYF. Here the CDR3 DNA reads TGTGCTAGCAGCTTAGGCGTCGGGGAAGATACGCAGTATTTT.

The V call is TRBV27, the J call TRBJ1-5; 9 bases are a match to TRBD1. The CDR3 sequence is 15 residues long. J gave up 4 bases and V 4 bases, and 5 bases lay outside the gene matches. CDR1 is MNHEY and CDR2 is SMNVEV in the germline V gene (reference sequence). The CDR3 DNA is TGTGCCAGCAGTTCGTGGGACAGGGAAAATCAGCCCCAGCATTTT. Amino acids: CASSSWDRENQPQHF.

This sequence joins TRBV6-5 and TRBJ2-1; TRBD2 matches at 9 bases. Germline CDR1 reads MNHEY; CDR2 reads SVGAGI. This CDR3 is 14 amino acids long. The V segment lost 7 bases and the J segment 7 bases; nucleotides outside the gene matches: 8. The CDR3 loop reads CASKASGGRNEQFF. CDR3 DNA sequence: TGTGCCAGCAAGGCCAGCGGGGGGAGGAATGAGCAGTTCTTC.

The rearrangement uses TRBV6-6 and TRBJ2-1; D is possibly TRBD2 (6 bases). Trimming took off 6 bases at V and 1 base at J, with 7 bases between the two ends. The CDR3 covers 13 residues. Germline CDR1 and CDR2: MNHNY and SVGAGI (reference sequence). In nucleotides, the CDR3 is TGTGCCAGCAGCGGGACTTCCTACAATGAGCAGTTCTTC. Protein sequence: CASSGTSYNEQFF.